These 32 T cell receptor beta chains share one sample of origin, sequenced in a study of blood T cell repertoires in COVID-19. TCRdb keeps only in-frame clones here, not all; method: immunoSEQ multiplex PCR. The sample lists about 160,000 clones, over 75% occurring once. The sequencing sample was made of peripheral blood. The receptors originated from a human donor in a cohort sampled during active COVID-19.

V usage is TRBV11-2 and J usage is TRBJ2-4, with TRBD1 matching 12 bases. The V gene end was trimmed by 5 bases and the J gene end by 4 bases; junction bases not matched to a gene: 9. Germline CDR1 reads SGHAT; CDR2 reads FQNNGV. The CDR3 covers 17 residues. The CDR3, as DNA: TGTGCCAGCAGCCTTACCGGGACAGGGGGCTTAAAAAACATTCAGTACTTC. Amino acids: CASSLTGTGGLKNIQYF.

The chain carries TRBV9 and TRBJ2-1; no clear D. V gave up 0 bases and J gave up 2 bases, with 9 bases separating them. Germline loops: CDR1 SGDLS, CDR2 YYNGEE. The CDR3 consists of 15 residues. The DNA of the CDR3 is TGTGCCAGCAGCGTAGCTTATGCGGCCTACAATGAGCAGTTCTTC. It yields the protein CASSVAYAAYNEQFF. The full variable domain, its missing parts supplied by reference TRBV9 and TRBJ2-1, is DSGVTQTPKHLITATGQRVTLRCSPRSGDLSVYWYQQSLDQGLQFLIQYYNGEERAKGNILERFSAQQFPDLHSELNLSSLELGDSALYFCASSVAYAAYNEQFFGPGTRLTVL.

This chain links TRBV10-2 with TRBJ2-1; D is ambiguous. Germline assignment: CDR1 WSHSY and CDR2 SAAADI. This CDR3 region has 11 residues. The germline V and J ends were trimmed by 5 bases and 4 bases, with 3 bases remaining between them. CDR3 amino acids: CASSSYNEQFF. CDR3 bases: TGCGCCAGCAGTTCTTACAATGAGCAGTTCTTC.

CDR3 in amino acids: CASSLQGTNSPLHF. The CDR3 bases are TGTGCCAGCAGTTTACAGGGGACTAATTCACCCCTCCACTTT. This chain joins TRBV7-2 and TRBJ1-6, with 7 bases matching TRBD1. Trimming at V came to 6 bases and at J to 6 bases, leaving 5 bases not matched to a gene. In germline, CDR1 is SGHTA, CDR2 FQGNSA. The CDR3 loop spans 14 amino acids.

The chain is built from TRBV6-5 and TRBJ1-1; D may be TRBD1 (6 bases). V was trimmed by 2 bases and J by 6 bases, leaving 19 bases between them. Germline CDR1 and CDR2: MNHEY and SVGAGI. This CDR3 is built from 16 residues. CDR3 nucleotide sequence: TGTGCCAGCAGTTACCTACGAACAGGGTTGGGGGCTGAAGCTTTCTTT. Translated: CASSYLRTGLGAEAFF.

This sequence joins TRBV12-3 or TRBV12-4 and TRBJ1-2; D unclear. The CDR3 spans 13 residues. The V gene lost 3 bases and the J gene lost 2 bases, with 7 bases spanning the gap. CDR3 DNA sequence: TGTGCCAGCAGTTTTAATTTCAACTATGGCTACACCTTC. Protein product: CASSFNFNYGYTF.

The V call is TRBV15, the J call TRBJ1-5; TRBD1 aligns across 9 bases. The V gene end was trimmed by 5 bases and the J gene end by 3 bases; junction bases not matched to a gene: 5. Per the germline V gene, CDR1 is LNHNV and CDR2 is YYDKDF (reference sequence). This CDR3 has 15 amino acids. The CDR3 loop reads CATSLGQGLNQPQHF. CDR3 in DNA: TGTGCCACCAGCCTGGGACAGGGACTCAATCAGCCCCAGCATTTT. The full variable domain, rest sourced from reference TRBV15 and TRBJ1-5, is DAMVIQNPRYQVTQFGKPVTLSCSQTLNHNVMYWYQQKSSQAPKLLFHYYDKDFNNEADTPDNFQSRRPNTSFCFLDIRSPGLGDTAMYLCATSLGQGLNQPQHFGDGTRLSIL.

This sequence joins TRBV28 and TRBJ1-6; D is unclear. The CDR3 is 16 residues long. Germline V gene lookup returns CDR1 MDHEN and CDR2 SYDVKM. The V and J ends lost 3 bases and 9 bases respectively, with 18 bases between them. CDR3 DNA sequence: TGTGCCAGCAGTTTCTCTCTAGGCACCCGGATTTCACCCCTCCACTTT. It yields the protein CASSFSLGTRISPLHF.

This chain uses TRBV6-5 with TRBJ1-6, with D perhaps matching TRBD1 (5 bases). The germline V gene encodes CDR1 MNHEY and CDR2 SVGAGI. There are 16 residues in the CDR3. V was trimmed by 0 bases and J by 11 bases, leaving 17 bases between them. Written as DNA, the CDR3 is TGTGCCAGCAGTTACTCGGGGCGGGGTATCGTAGCACCCCTCCACTTT. It codes for CASSYSGRGIVAPLHF.

This clone was detected only once. The rearrangement uses TRBV27 and TRBJ2-1, with a tentative D call TRBD1 (5 bases). This CDR3 contains 14 residues. V lost 6 bases and J lost 4, with 13 bases in between. Germline V gene sequence: CDR1 MNHEY, CDR2 SMNVEV (reference sequence). The CDR3 nucleotides are TGTGCCAGCAGGTTCCAGGGCCCGTACAATGAGCAGTTCTTC. It translates to CASRFQGPYNEQFF.

This chain connects TRBV5-6 to TRBJ2-6, with D maybe TRBD1 (6 bases). The CDR3 runs to 15 residues. Trimming took 2 bases from V and 9 from J, leaving 15 bases between them. CDR1 and CDR2 (germline): SGHDT, YYEEEE. The CDR3 coding sequence is TGTGCCAGCAGCTTCAGGGGACAAGGTTTCAACGTCCTGACTTTC. Translating it yields CASSFRGQGFNVLTF.

J is TRBJ2-3 and V is TRBV29-1; 9 bases map to TRBD1. CDR3 length: 17 amino acids. V was pared by 6 bases and J by 3 bases, with 16 bases of the junction left unmatched. The germline V gene has CDR1 SQVTM and CDR2 ANQGSEA. The CDR3 coding sequence is TGCAGCGTCACCCGACAGGGGGGTCCAGCGGGAACAGATACGCAGTATTTT. Amino acids: CSVTRQGGPAGTDTQYF.

The chain couples TRBV6-2 or TRBV6-3 to TRBJ2-2; 11 bases agree with TRBD2. In germline, CDR1 is MNHEY, CDR2 SVGEGT. J was trimmed by 6 bases and V by 0 bases; bases with no gene match: 6. CDR3 length equals 17 residues. CDR3 loop: CASSYSLAGGPSGELFF. CDR3 nucleotides: TGTGCCAGCAGTTACTCGTTAGCGGGAGGGCCCTCCGGGGAGCTGTTTTTT.

The chain has TRBV24-1 and TRBJ2-3; tentatively, D is TRBD1 (8 bases). Germline CDR1 is KGHDR and CDR2 is SFDVKD. The CDR3 runs 17 residues. Trimming shortened V by 1 base and J by 3 bases, and 16 bases separated the two germline ends. CDR3 bases: TGTGCCACCAGTGATTTCGACGAGCGGGACAGGACAGATACGCAGTATTTT. It translates to CATSDFDERDRTDTQYF.

The chain links TRBV4-1 to TRBJ2-1; 7 bases line up with TRBD2. The CDR3 has 15 residues. The germline V gene has CDR1 MGHRA and CDR2 YSYEKL. Trimming at V came to 2 bases and at J to 3 bases, leaving 4 bases not matched to a gene. CDR3 protein: CASSQKAGDYNEQFF. CDR3 coding DNA: TGCGCCAGCAGCCAAAAGGCGGGGGACTACAATGAGCAGTTCTTC.

The gene calls are TRBV2 and TRBJ2-3; 11 bases are a match to TRBD2. V gave up 5 bases and J gave up 1 base; unmatched junction bases: 8. This CDR3 is built from 17 residues. The germline gives CDR1 SNHLY, CDR2 FYNNEI. The CDR3 coding sequence is TGTGCCAGCAGTCCCAATAGCGGGGGGGCGGGCACAGATACGCAGTATTTT. Its translation is CASSPNSGGAGTDTQYF.

The chain is built from TRBV4-3 and TRBJ1-2; D perhaps matches TRBD1 (5 bases). Trimming took off 0 bases at V and 14 bases at J, with 16 bases between the two ends. The CDR3 spans 13 residues. Germline V gene sequence: CDR1 LGHNA, CDR2 YSLEER. CDR3 sequence: CASSQDTWRGKTF. As DNA, the CDR3 is TGCGCCAGCAGCCAAGATACTTGGAGGGGTAAGACCTTC.

The V and J genes are TRBV19 and TRBJ1-1, with TRBD1 as a possible D gene (6 bases). In germline, CDR1 is LNHDA, CDR2 SQIVND (reference sequence). V was shortened by 3 bases and J by 7 bases, with 15 bases between the two germline ends. CDR3 length: 14 residues. The CDR3 DNA is TGTGCCAGTAGTATTGGACAGTACGCCCTTGAAGCTTTCTTT. This translates into CASSIGQYALEAFF.

The genes are TRBV2 and TRBJ1-2; D is unresolved. The germline V and J ends were trimmed by 3 bases and 2 bases, with 7 bases remaining between them. This CDR3 is 13 amino acids long. The germline gives CDR1 SNHLY, CDR2 FYNNEI. The DNA of the CDR3 is TGTGCCAGCAGTGACGCCAGGAACTATGGCTACACCTTC. It is translated as CASSDARNYGYTF. The full variable domain, its missing parts supplied by reference TRBV2 and TRBJ1-2, is EPEVTQTPSHQVTQMGQEVILRCVPISNHLYFYWYRQILGQKVEFLVSFYNNEISEKSEIFDDQFSVERPDGSNFTLKIRSTKLEDSAMYFCASSDARNYGYTFGSGTRLTVV.

This chain joins TRBV5-4 and TRBJ2-7; TRBD1 matches 7 bases. Germline lookup yields CDR1 SGHNT and CDR2 YYREEE (reference sequence). The CDR3 is made up of 14 amino acids. Unmatched junction bases numbered 10, after V lost 5 bases and J lost 5 bases. The CDR3 loop is CASRPDRAKDEQYF. The CDR3 DNA reads as TGTGCCAGCAGACCAGACAGGGCCAAGGACGAGCAGTACTTC.

This rearrangement joins TRBV5-1 to TRBJ1-4; 7 nucleotides line up with TRBD1. The CDR3 runs 14 residues. The trim removed 4 bases at V and 7 bases at J, leaving 7 bases unmatched. Germline lookup yields CDR1 SGHRS and CDR2 YFSETQ. The CDR3 sequence: CASSIGGRAEKLFF. CDR3 sequence (DNA): TGCGCCAGCAGCATAGGGGGCCGGGCTGAAAAACTGTTTTTT.

This clone turned up a few times. CDR3 bases: TGTGCCAGCAGCTTAGGCGACAGGGGCAATCAGCCCCAGCATTTT. This encodes CASSLGDRGNQPQHF. The chain has TRBV7-2 and TRBJ1-5; 7 bases are a match to TRBD1. The V gene's germline CDR1 is SGHTA and CDR2 FQGNSA. The CDR3 is 15 amino acids. Trimming removed 1 base from V and 2 bases from J; junction bases left unmatched: 2.

The chain uses TRBV24-1 and TRBJ1-4; TRBD1 matches at 7 bases. V shed 2 bases, J shed 7 bases, and the junction held 6 bases outside the gene matches. The CDR3 consists of 15 residues. Germline values: CDR1 KGHDR, CDR2 SFDVKD. CDR3 protein: CATSDSGDSLEKLFF. As DNA, the CDR3 is TGTGCCACCAGTGATTCTGGGGACAGCCTTGAAAAACTGTTTTTT.

This chain connects TRBV15 to TRBJ1-5; D ambiguous. CDR1 is LNHNV, CDR2 YYDKDF, per germline (reference sequence). This CDR3 comprises 16 residues. Trimming cost V 4 bases and J 5 bases, with 18 bases left between them. CDR3 DNA sequence: TGTGCCACCAGCACCCACGGGGTTCTTGGGGATCAGCCCCAGCATTTT. Protein sequence: CATSTHGVLGDQPQHF.

The rearrangement joins TRBV19 to TRBJ2-2, with TRBD2 matching over 7 bases. The CDR3 spans 16 residues. Unmatched junction bases numbered 8, after V lost 3 bases and J lost 4 bases. Germline assignment: CDR1 LNHDA and CDR2 SQIVND (reference sequence). CDR3 protein: CASSILESGGTGELFF. In DNA form, the CDR3 reads TGTGCCAGTAGTATCCTGGAGTCGGGGGGCACCGGGGAGCTGTTTTTT.

This clone was seen just once. The chain employs TRBV6-2 or TRBV6-3 and TRBJ2-2, with a possible D match to TRBD1 (6 bases). The CDR3 length is 15 residues. V lost 0 bases, J lost 3 bases, and 8 bases lay in between. Germline assignment: CDR1 MNHEY and CDR2 SVGEGT. CDR3 region: CASSYSDRYTGELFF. The DNA of the CDR3 is TGTGCCAGCAGTTACTCGGACAGATACACCGGGGAGCTGTTTTTT.

The rearrangement uses TRBV7-9 and TRBJ2-7; D uncertain. This CDR3 spans 15 amino acids. Germline lookup yields CDR1 SEHNR and CDR2 FQNEAQ (reference sequence). Deletions cut 0 bases from V and 0 bases from J, with 9 bases between. The CDR3 here is CASSLARSSSYEQYF. In nucleotides, the CDR3 is TGTGCCAGCAGCTTAGCGCGGTCTAGCTCCTACGAGCAGTACTTC.

The rearrangement uses TRBV11-2 and TRBJ1-2; possible D gene TRBD1, 6 bases. V dropped 0 bases and J dropped 4 bases, with 21 bases sitting between them. The CDR3 runs to 18 residues. Germline CDR1 SGHAT, CDR2 FQNNGV. The CDR3 sequence: CASSLDQGRGSFLYGYTF. DNA for the CDR3: TGTGCCAGCAGCTTAGATCAGGGGAGGGGGTCCTTCCTCTATGGCTACACCTTC.

The CDR3 protein is CASRQGLAGEQFF. As DNA, the CDR3 is TGTGCCAGCAGACAAGGACTAGCGGGAGAGCAGTTCTTC. The chain joins TRBV2 to TRBJ2-1; 12 nucleotides line up with TRBD2. After removal of 6 bases from V and 10 bases from J, the junction contained 4 bases not matched to a gene. In germline, CDR1 is SNHLY, CDR2 FYNNEI. CDR3 length: 13 amino acids. Combining the CDR3 with reference TRBV2 and TRBJ2-1 gives the whole variable domain EPEVTQTPSHQVTQMGQEVILRCVPISNHLYFYWYRQILGQKVEFLVSFYNNEISEKSEIFDDQFSVERPDGSNFTLKIRSTKLEDSAMYFCASRQGLAGEQFFGPGTRLTVL.

V gene TRBV9 combines with J gene TRBJ2-7; D unclear. With 0 bases removed from V and 2 bases from J, the gap between germline ends came to 9 bases. The CDR3 is 14 amino acids. CDR1 is SGDLS, CDR2 YYNGEE, per germline. The CDR3 loop is CASSVGVPPYEQYF. The DNA for the CDR3 is TGTGCCAGCAGCGTAGGCGTCCCCCCCTACGAGCAGTACTTC. Full variable domain (outside the CDR3, taken from reference TRBV9 and TRBJ2-7): DSGVTQTPKHLITATGQRVTLRCSPRSGDLSVYWYQQSLDQGLQFLIQYYNGEERAKGNILERFSAQQFPDLHSELNLSSLELGDSALYFCASSVGVPPYEQYFGPGTRLTVT.

The J gene is TRBJ1-5, the V gene TRBV5-6; D is uncertain. The V gene lost 0 bases and the J gene lost 5 bases, with 6 bases spanning the gap. The germline CDR1 and CDR2 sequences are SGHDT and YYEEEE. This CDR3 has 13 amino acids. As DNA, the CDR3 is TGTGCCAGCAGCTTGGCCGGGGATCAGCCCCAGCATTTT. This gives the protein CASSLAGDQPQHF.

Here the CDR3 reads CATQGSGNTIYF. The DNA for the CDR3 is TGTGCCACCCAGGGGTCTGGAAACACCATATATTTT. The chain recombines TRBV10-3 with TRBJ1-3; possibly TRBD1 for D (6 bases). Deletions cut 10 bases from V and 1 base from J, with 8 bases between. The CDR3 is 12 residues long. Germline values: CDR1 ENHRY, CDR2 SYGVKD.